The rows below give T cell receptor beta chains drawn from one sample of a study of post-analysis software for immune sequencing data. TCRdb re-called the PCR reads with MiXCR, one entry per CDR3 protein. The table includes fewer than 850,000 distinct CDR3 sequences, 30% detected once. The specimen sequenced was blood. All receptors come from a girl aged 10 to 17 with multiple sclerosis. Both conserved end residues are part of each CDR3. Fields, in order: V gene, J gene, D gene, clone size, CDR3 DNA, CDR3 protein. D genes are given only for firm matches. The listing skips clone size in some rows; elsewhere it reads once, few, many or a size class.

v_gene: TRBV7-7
j_gene: TRBJ2-2
d_gene: NA
abundance: few
CDR3nt: TGTGCCAGCAGCTCAAGGGGCCCGTTTTGGCGGGAGAACACCGGGGAGCTGTTTTTT
CDR3aa: CASSSRGPFWRENTGELFF

v_gene: TRBV29-1
j_gene: TRBJ1-1
d_gene: NA
abundance: few
CDR3nt: TGCAGCGTTGAGGCGCCAGGGTGGGGCACTGAAGCTTTCTTT
CDR3aa: CSVEAPGWGTEAFF

v_gene: TRBV7-2
j_gene: TRBJ2-5
d_gene: NA
abundance: few
CDR3nt: TGTGCCAGCAGCCCTAGGCGACTGCAAGAGACCCAGTACTTC
CDR3aa: CASSPRRLQETQYF

v_gene: TRBV12-3/TRBV12-4
j_gene: TRBJ1-6
d_gene: NA
abundance: few
CDR3nt: TGTGCCAGCAGTCCCCATAATTCACCCCTCCACTTT
CDR3aa: CASSPHNSPLHF

v_gene: TRBV28
j_gene: TRBJ2-7
d_gene: NA
abundance: NA
CDR3nt: TGTGCCACATCGAAGGCCCGGTCGTTCGACGAGCAGTACTTC
CDR3aa: CATSKARSFDEQYF

v_gene: TRBV11-2
j_gene: TRBJ2-1
d_gene: TRBD1
abundance: few
CDR3nt: TGTGCCAGCAGCTTAGATGTCTTCGGGACAGGGGGTACGTTCTTC
CDR3aa: CASSLDVFGTGGTFF

v_gene: TRBV12-3/TRBV12-4
j_gene: TRBJ2-1
d_gene: NA
abundance: NA
CDR3nt: TGTGCCAGCAGCCTCGACGGGCGCACCTACAATGAGCAGTTCTTC
CDR3aa: CASSLDGRTYNEQFF

v_gene: TRBV20-1
j_gene: TRBJ2-4
d_gene: TRBD2
abundance: NA
CDR3nt: TGCAGTGCTAGAGAACCGGGGGGAGAGAGGTGCGGGGGAGCCAAAAACATTCAGTACTTC
CDR3aa: CSAREPGGERCGGAKNIQYF

v_gene: TRBV29-1
j_gene: TRBJ2-7
d_gene: NA
abundance: many
CDR3nt: TGCAGCGTTGGAGGAAACGAGCAGTACTTC
CDR3aa: CSVGGNEQYF

v_gene: TRBV20-1
j_gene: TRBJ2-1
d_gene: NA
abundance: NA
CDR3nt: TGCAGTGCTCGACGACAGGTCGAGGGCCCGCAGTTCTTC
CDR3aa: CSARRQVEGPQFF

v_gene: TRBV6-5
j_gene: TRBJ2-7
d_gene: NA
abundance: few
CDR3nt: TGTGCCAGCAGACCTACGAGGGGTAGCTCCTACGAGCAGTACTTC
CDR3aa: CASRPTRGSSYEQYF

v_gene: TRBV6-1
j_gene: TRBJ2-3
d_gene: NA
abundance: NA
CDR3nt: TGTGCCAGCAGTGAACTTTTGGGAGATACGCAGTATTTT
CDR3aa: CASSELLGDTQYF

v_gene: TRBV20-1
j_gene: TRBJ1-5
d_gene: NA
abundance: NA
CDR3nt: TGCAGTGCTAGAGAGCGCGGACGGAACCTATATAGCAATCAGCCCCAGCATTTT
CDR3aa: CSARERGRNLYSNQPQHF

v_gene: TRBV12-3/TRBV12-4
j_gene: TRBJ2-1
d_gene: TRBD2
abundance: NA
CDR3nt: TGTGCCAGCAGTTTGCCCAGCGGGAGTATATATGAGCAGTTCTTC
CDR3aa: CASSLPSGSIYEQFF

v_gene: TRBV29-1
j_gene: TRBJ1-1
d_gene: NA
abundance: few
CDR3nt: TGCAGCGCCGGTGGCCCAGCTTTCTTT
CDR3aa: CSAGGPAFF

v_gene: TRBV11-2
j_gene: TRBJ2-1
d_gene: NA
abundance: few
CDR3nt: TGTGCCAGCAGCTTACTTTATTCGGCTTACAGCCGGGGCAATGAGCAGTTCTTC
CDR3aa: CASSLLYSAYSRGNEQFF

v_gene: TRBV20-1
j_gene: TRBJ1-1
d_gene: TRBD1
abundance: once
CDR3nt: TGCAGTGCTAGAGAAGGGACAGTTGCTTTCTTT
CDR3aa: CSAREGTVAFF

v_gene: TRBV12-3/TRBV12-4
j_gene: TRBJ2-7
d_gene: NA
abundance: few
CDR3nt: TGTGCCAGCAGTTCGGGAATCGACGAGCAGTACTTC
CDR3aa: CASSSGIDEQYF

v_gene: TRBV9
j_gene: TRBJ2-1
d_gene: TRBD2
abundance: few
CDR3nt: TGTGCCAGCAGCGTGGCGGGGGGGCCCGATGAGCAGTTCTTC
CDR3aa: CASSVAGGPDEQFF

v_gene: TRBV7-8
j_gene: TRBJ2-7
d_gene: TRBD1
abundance: many
CDR3nt: TGTGCCAGCAGCCCAGAGGGGGCAGACACCTACGAGCAGTACTTC
CDR3aa: CASSPEGADTYEQYF

v_gene: TRBV7-8
j_gene: TRBJ1-5
d_gene: NA
abundance: few
CDR3nt: TGTGCCAGCAGCTCGCAGGGAAGCAATCAGCCCCAGCATTTT
CDR3aa: CASSSQGSNQPQHF

v_gene: TRBV28
j_gene: TRBJ2-1
d_gene: TRBD1
abundance: few
CDR3nt: TGTGCCAGCAGTTCCCCGGACAGGGGGAGGCAGTTCTTC
CDR3aa: CASSSPDRGRQFF

v_gene: TRBV20-1
j_gene: TRBJ2-3
d_gene: NA
abundance: few
CDR3nt: TGCAGTGCTAGGTGGAGCACAGATACGCAGTATTTT
CDR3aa: CSARWSTDTQYF

v_gene: TRBV7-8
j_gene: TRBJ2-1
d_gene: NA
abundance: few
CDR3nt: TGTGCCAGCAGCTTAGGGGACCCCCGCTCCTACAATGAGCAGTTCTTC
CDR3aa: CASSLGDPRSYNEQFF

v_gene: TRBV7-2
j_gene: TRBJ2-7
d_gene: NA
abundance: NA
CDR3nt: TGTGCCAGCAGCTTAGGTAGCTCGGAGGGCTACGAGCAGTACTTC
CDR3aa: CASSLGSSEGYEQYF

v_gene: TRBV12-3/TRBV12-4
j_gene: TRBJ2-1
d_gene: TRBD1
abundance: few
CDR3nt: TGTGCCAGCAGTCAGGCGACAGGGGGGTACTACAATGAGCAGTTCTTC
CDR3aa: CASSQATGGYYNEQFF

v_gene: TRBV20-1
j_gene: TRBJ1-4
d_gene: NA
abundance: NA
CDR3nt: TGCAGTGCCCCTTTTGGAGGGGGTGAAAAACTGTTTTTT
CDR3aa: CSAPFGGGEKLFF

v_gene: TRBV5-1
j_gene: TRBJ2-3
d_gene: NA
abundance: few
CDR3nt: TGCGCCAGCAGCTTGAACCAGGGGTCCACAGATACGCAGTATTTT
CDR3aa: CASSLNQGSTDTQYF

v_gene: TRBV20-1
j_gene: TRBJ2-4
d_gene: NA
abundance: NA
CDR3nt: TGCAGTGCTAGAGGGTTAGGGGGGAACCTGGCCAAAAACATTCAGTACTTC
CDR3aa: CSARGLGGNLAKNIQYF

v_gene: TRBV10-3
j_gene: TRBJ2-7
d_gene: NA
abundance: once
CDR3nt: TGTGTCATCAGTGAGGGTGACCTCTCCTACGAGCAGTACTTC
CDR3aa: CVISEGDLSYEQYF

v_gene: TRBV20-1
j_gene: TRBJ2-1
d_gene: NA
abundance: few
CDR3nt: TGCAGTGCTAGTCGTGGGGCCTACAATGAGCAGTTCTTC
CDR3aa: CSASRGAYNEQFF

v_gene: TRBV27
j_gene: TRBJ2-1
d_gene: NA
abundance: few
CDR3nt: TGTGCCAGCAGTTTAGTAGGGGTCGACCGCCAGCAGTTCTTC
CDR3aa: CASSLVGVDRQQFF

v_gene: TRBV28
j_gene: TRBJ1-2
d_gene: NA
abundance: NA
CDR3nt: TGTGCCAGCAGCTACCACGGGGCAATAGTTGGCTACACCTTC
CDR3aa: CASSYHGAIVGYTF

v_gene: TRBV28
j_gene: TRBJ2-5
d_gene: NA
abundance: few
CDR3nt: TGTGCCAGCAGTTTTAGGAGGGGGCAAGAGACCCAGTACTTC
CDR3aa: CASSFRRGQETQYF

v_gene: TRBV11-2
j_gene: TRBJ1-4
d_gene: NA
abundance: few
CDR3nt: TGTGCCAGCACCCCAGCGGGGGCTTGGGAAAAACTGTTTTTT
CDR3aa: CASTPAGAWEKLFF

v_gene: TRBV7-2
j_gene: TRBJ2-3
d_gene: NA
abundance: NA
CDR3nt: TGTGCTAGCAGCTTAGTAGCCGATCCGGCGGATACGCAGTATTTT
CDR3aa: CASSLVADPADTQYF

v_gene: TRBV29-1
j_gene: TRBJ1-2
d_gene: NA
abundance: few
CDR3nt: TGCAGCGCTAAGCGGCAGAACTATGGCTACACCTTC
CDR3aa: CSAKRQNYGYTF

v_gene: TRBV24-1
j_gene: TRBJ2-3
d_gene: NA
abundance: few
CDR3nt: TGTGCCACCAGTGATTCCGGGTTCTCCAGTTCGCAGTATTTT
CDR3aa: CATSDSGFSSSQYF

v_gene: TRBV9
j_gene: TRBJ1-1
d_gene: NA
abundance: NA
CDR3nt: TGTGCCAGCAGCGTAGTCCCTGGCCCGACTGAAGCTTTCTTT
CDR3aa: CASSVVPGPTEAFF

v_gene: TRBV11-2
j_gene: TRBJ2-1
d_gene: NA
abundance: NA
CDR3nt: TGTGCCAGCAGCCAGCTATGGACTCACTCCTACAATGAGCAGTTCTTC
CDR3aa: CASSQLWTHSYNEQFF

v_gene: TRBV5-5
j_gene: TRBJ2-2
d_gene: NA
abundance: NA
CDR3nt: TGTGCCAGCAGCTTGTTGGGGACGGTGAACACCGGGGAGCTGTTTTTT
CDR3aa: CASSLLGTVNTGELFF

v_gene: TRBV10-3
j_gene: TRBJ1-5
d_gene: NA
abundance: few
CDR3nt: TGTGCCATCAGTGAGGGGTTAGGTCAGCCCCAGCATTTT
CDR3aa: CAISEGLGQPQHF

v_gene: TRBV3-1
j_gene: TRBJ2-1
d_gene: NA
abundance: few
CDR3nt: TGTGCCAGCAGCCAAGGGGTTTCGCGGAGCTCCTACAATGAACAGTTCTTC
CDR3aa: CASSQGVSRSSYNEQFF

v_gene: TRBV3-1
j_gene: TRBJ2-5
d_gene: NA
abundance: NA
CDR3nt: TGTGCCAGCAGCCCTGTCATGAGGGGGCAAGAGACCCAGTACTTC
CDR3aa: CASSPVMRGQETQYF

v_gene: TRBV20-1
j_gene: TRBJ1-1
d_gene: NA
abundance: NA
CDR3nt: TGCAGTGCTAGGGGGAGAGGGAGCACTGAAGCTTTCTTT
CDR3aa: CSARGRGSTEAFF

v_gene: TRBV29-1
j_gene: TRBJ1-1
d_gene: NA
abundance: few
CDR3nt: TGCAGCGTTGAAGATTCTTGGTTATCGAACACTGAAGCTTTCTTT
CDR3aa: CSVEDSWLSNTEAFF

v_gene: TRBV5-1
j_gene: TRBJ2-3
d_gene: TRBD2
abundance: NA
CDR3nt: TGCGCCAGCAGCTTGATGATAGCGGGAGAGGCAGATACGCAGTATTTT
CDR3aa: CASSLMIAGEADTQYF

v_gene: TRBV12-3/TRBV12-4
j_gene: TRBJ2-1
d_gene: TRBD2
abundance: NA
CDR3nt: TGTGCCAGCAGTCCTCCGGGACTACCTGCTGGGTACAATGAGCAGTTCTTC
CDR3aa: CASSPPGLPAGYNEQFF

v_gene: TRBV29-1
j_gene: TRBJ1-1
d_gene: NA
abundance: once
CDR3nt: TGCAGCGCTGTGGGCGGTGGTAACACTGAAGCTTTCTTT
CDR3aa: CSAVGGGNTEAFF

v_gene: TRBV6-6
j_gene: TRBJ2-3
d_gene: NA
abundance: few
CDR3nt: TGTGCCAGTGCGTCGTTCGGGGAAACAGATACGCAGTATTTT
CDR3aa: CASASFGETDTQYF

v_gene: TRBV5-1
j_gene: TRBJ2-5
d_gene: NA
abundance: NA
CDR3nt: TGCGCCGGCAGGGCTCCGGGTGAAGAGACCCAGTACTTC
CDR3aa: CAGRAPGEETQYF

v_gene: TRBV4-3
j_gene: TRBJ2-7
d_gene: TRBD2
abundance: many
CDR3nt: TGCGCCAGCAGCCAAGATCTGGGACTAAAGGCTGGCGAGCAGTACTTC
CDR3aa: CASSQDLGLKAGEQYF

v_gene: TRBV28
j_gene: TRBJ2-7
d_gene: NA
abundance: few
CDR3nt: TGTGCCAGCAGATATGCAGGGCTCTACGAGCAGTACTTC
CDR3aa: CASRYAGLYEQYF

v_gene: TRBV4-3
j_gene: TRBJ2-2
d_gene: TRBD2
abundance: NA
CDR3nt: TGCGCCAGCAGCCAAGAACCTAGCGGGTCAAACACCGGGGAGCTGTTTTTT
CDR3aa: CASSQEPSGSNTGELFF

v_gene: TRBV4-2
j_gene: TRBJ1-2
d_gene: NA
abundance: NA
CDR3nt: TGTGCCAGCAGCCAAGGAATAGCAGGCTATGGCTACACCTTC
CDR3aa: CASSQGIAGYGYTF

v_gene: TRBV12-3/TRBV12-4
j_gene: TRBJ1-1
d_gene: NA
abundance: NA
CDR3nt: TGTGCCAGCGTTCCCGGGGGGAGGACTGAAGCTTTCTTT
CDR3aa: CASVPGGRTEAFF

v_gene: TRBV28
j_gene: TRBJ1-2
d_gene: NA
abundance: NA
CDR3nt: TGTGCCAGCTCCCGCTGGCAGGGTGGGTATGGCTACACCTTC
CDR3aa: CASSRWQGGYGYTF

v_gene: TRBV29-1
j_gene: TRBJ1-6
d_gene: NA
abundance: few
CDR3nt: TGCAGCGTTGGAGCGGTGGACAAGAATTCACCCCTCCACTTT
CDR3aa: CSVGAVDKNSPLHF

v_gene: TRBV21-1
j_gene: TRBJ1-1
d_gene: NA
abundance: NA
CDR3nt: TGTGCCAGCAGCAAAGCCCGAAGATATTACGAAGCTTTCTTT
CDR3aa: CASSKARRYYEAFF